The clone carrying this T cell receptor beta chain was recorded many times. Its target is unknown. This sample was taken from a study of T cell repertoires in cytomegalovirus infection. Study background: CMV infection plus the matching HLA type was flagged by public TCR beta signatures.

TCRdb called the reads again in MiXCR, with one record for every CDR3 protein. The data hold 500,000 or so distinct CDR3 sequences, with 16% observed a single time. Germline trimming cut 4 bases from V and 3 bases from J; bases unmatched to any gene: 3. The CDR3 loop spans 14 amino acids. General study results and limits: Of the TCR beta families, the public ones yielded a cumulative frequency that identified carriers of CMV plus the relevant HLA. Dominating the ex vivo response were TCR beta clonotypes that were CMV-specific and HLA-C-restricted.

The sequencing sample was made of CD8+ T cells from PBMCs. J is TRBJ2-7 and V is TRBV12-3 or TRBV12-4; 10 nucleotides line up with TRBD1. The TCR sequence derives from a human donor in good health (CMV status not recorded). Some clones in this sample may be carry-over from other donors' samples. CDR3 loop: CASSSTGGIYEQYF. Written as DNA, the CDR3 is TGTGCCAGCAGTTCGACAGGGGGCATCTACGAGCAGTACTTC.